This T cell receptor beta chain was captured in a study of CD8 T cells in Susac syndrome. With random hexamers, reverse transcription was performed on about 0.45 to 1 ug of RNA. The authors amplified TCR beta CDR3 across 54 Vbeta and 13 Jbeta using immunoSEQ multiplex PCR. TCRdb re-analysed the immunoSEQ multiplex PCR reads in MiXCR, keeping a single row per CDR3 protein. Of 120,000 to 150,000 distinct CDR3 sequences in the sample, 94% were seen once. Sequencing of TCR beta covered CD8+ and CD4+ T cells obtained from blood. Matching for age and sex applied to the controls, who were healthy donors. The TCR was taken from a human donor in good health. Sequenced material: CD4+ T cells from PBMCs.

The CDR3 region is CASSPTQGITEAFF. CDR3 bases: TGTGCCAGCAGTCCTACCCAGGGGATCACTGAAGCTTTCTTT. This chain joins TRBV12-3 or TRBV12-4 and TRBJ1-1; D is perhaps TRBD1 (6 bases). The CDR3 runs 14 residues. V lost 5 bases and J lost 4, with 14 bases in between.